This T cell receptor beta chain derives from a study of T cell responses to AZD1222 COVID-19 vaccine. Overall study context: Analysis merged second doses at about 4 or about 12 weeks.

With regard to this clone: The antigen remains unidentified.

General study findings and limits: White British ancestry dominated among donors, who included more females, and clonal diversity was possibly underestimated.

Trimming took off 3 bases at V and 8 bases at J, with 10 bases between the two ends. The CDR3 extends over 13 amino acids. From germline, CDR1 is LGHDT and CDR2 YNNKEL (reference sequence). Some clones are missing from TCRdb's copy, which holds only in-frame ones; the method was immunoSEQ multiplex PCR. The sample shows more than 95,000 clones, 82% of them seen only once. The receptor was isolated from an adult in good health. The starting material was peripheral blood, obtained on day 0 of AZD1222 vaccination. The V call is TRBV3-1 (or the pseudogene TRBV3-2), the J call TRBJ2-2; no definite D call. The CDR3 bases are TGTGCCAGCAGCCAGCCCATGGAAGGGGAGCTGTTTTTT. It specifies CASSQPMEGELFF.